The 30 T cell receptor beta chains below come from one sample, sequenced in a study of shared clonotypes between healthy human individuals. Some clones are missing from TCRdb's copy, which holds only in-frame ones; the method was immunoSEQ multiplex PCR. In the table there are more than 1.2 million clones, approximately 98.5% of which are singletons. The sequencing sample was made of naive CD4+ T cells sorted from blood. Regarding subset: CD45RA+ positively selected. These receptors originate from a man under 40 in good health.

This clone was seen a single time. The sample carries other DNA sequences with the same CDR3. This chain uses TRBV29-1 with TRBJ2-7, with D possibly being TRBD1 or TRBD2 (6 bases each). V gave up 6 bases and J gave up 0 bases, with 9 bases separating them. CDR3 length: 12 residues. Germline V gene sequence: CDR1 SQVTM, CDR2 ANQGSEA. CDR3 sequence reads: CSVGGSSYEQYF. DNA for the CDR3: TGCAGCGTGGGGGGCAGCTCCTACGAGCAGTACTTC.

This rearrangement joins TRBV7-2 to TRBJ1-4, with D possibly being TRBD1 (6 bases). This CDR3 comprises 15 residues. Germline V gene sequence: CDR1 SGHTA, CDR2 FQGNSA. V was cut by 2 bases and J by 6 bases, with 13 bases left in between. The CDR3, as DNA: TGTGCCAGCAGCTTATCTGGGGGGCCTGATGAAAAACTGTTTTTT. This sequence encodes CASSLSGGPDEKLFF.

CDR3 protein: CASRTDRDTEAFF. CDR3 in DNA: TGTGCCAGCAGGACCGACCGGGACACTGAAGCTTTCTTT. The chain joins TRBV7-9 to TRBJ1-1; D call uncertain. Deletions cut 6 bases from V and 3 bases from J, with 11 bases between. The CDR3 covers 13 residues. Germline CDR1 and CDR2: SEHNR and FQNEAQ (reference sequence).

CDR3 sequence: CASSGEGKYEQFF. The CDR3 coding sequence is TGCGCCAGCAGTGGGGAGGGGAAATATGAGCAGTTCTTC. The chain links TRBV5-1 to TRBJ2-1; 7 bases are a match to TRBD2. Per the germline V gene, CDR1 is SGHRS and CDR2 is YFSETQ. V lost 5 bases and J lost 8; bases outside the gene matches: 7. CDR3 size: 13 residues.

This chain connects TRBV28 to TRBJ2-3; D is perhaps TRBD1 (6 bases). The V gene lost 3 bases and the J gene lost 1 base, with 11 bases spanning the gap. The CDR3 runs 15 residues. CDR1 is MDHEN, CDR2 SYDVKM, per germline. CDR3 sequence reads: CASSFEGVGTDTQYF. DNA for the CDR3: TGTGCCAGCAGTTTTGAGGGGGTTGGCACAGATACGCAGTATTTT.

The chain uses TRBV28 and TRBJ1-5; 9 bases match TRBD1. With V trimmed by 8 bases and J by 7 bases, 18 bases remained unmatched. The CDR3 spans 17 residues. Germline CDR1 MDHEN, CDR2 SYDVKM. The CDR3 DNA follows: TGTGCCAGCGCCCGGGACAGGGACGTCCTGTGGGTACAGCCCCAGCATTTT. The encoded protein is CASARDRDVLWVQPQHF.

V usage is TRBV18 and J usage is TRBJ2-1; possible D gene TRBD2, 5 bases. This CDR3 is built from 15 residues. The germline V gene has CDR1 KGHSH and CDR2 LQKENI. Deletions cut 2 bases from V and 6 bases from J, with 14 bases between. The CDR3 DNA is TGTGCCAGCTCACCATTCCGGACCGGGATCAATGAGCAGTTCTTC. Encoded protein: CASSPFRTGINEQFF.

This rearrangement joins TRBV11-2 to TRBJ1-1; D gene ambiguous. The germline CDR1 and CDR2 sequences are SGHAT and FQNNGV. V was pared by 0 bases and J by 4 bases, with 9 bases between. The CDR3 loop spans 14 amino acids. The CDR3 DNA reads TGTGCCAGCAGCTTAGAGAGGGCAGCCACTGAAGCTTTCTTT. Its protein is CASSLERAATEAFF.

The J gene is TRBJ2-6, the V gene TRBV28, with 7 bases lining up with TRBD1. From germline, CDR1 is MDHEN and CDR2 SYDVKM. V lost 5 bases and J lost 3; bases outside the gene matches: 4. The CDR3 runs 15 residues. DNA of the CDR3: TGTGCCAGCAGTGTTACAGGGGTTGGGGCCAACGTCCTGACTTTC. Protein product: CASSVTGVGANVLTF. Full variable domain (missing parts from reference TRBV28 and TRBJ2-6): DVKVTQSSRYLVKRTGEKVFLECVQDMDHENMFWYRQDPGLGLRLIYFSYDVKMKEKGDIPEGYSVSREKKERFSLILESASTNQTSMYLCASSVTGVGANVLTFGAGSRLTVL.

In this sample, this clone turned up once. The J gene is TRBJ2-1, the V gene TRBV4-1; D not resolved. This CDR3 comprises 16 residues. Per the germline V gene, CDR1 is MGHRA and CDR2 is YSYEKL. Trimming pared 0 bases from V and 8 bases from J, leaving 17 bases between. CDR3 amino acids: CASSQEGSLPIHEQFF. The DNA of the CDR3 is TGCGCCAGCAGCCAAGAGGGTTCACTCCCGATACATGAGCAGTTCTTC.

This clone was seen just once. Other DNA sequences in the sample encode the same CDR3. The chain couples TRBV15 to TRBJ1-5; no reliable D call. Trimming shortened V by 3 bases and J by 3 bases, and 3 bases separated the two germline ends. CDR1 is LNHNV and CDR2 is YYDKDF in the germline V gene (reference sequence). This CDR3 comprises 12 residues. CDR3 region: CATSRDNQPQHF. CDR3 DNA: TGTGCCACCAGCAGGGACAATCAGCCCCAGCATTTT.

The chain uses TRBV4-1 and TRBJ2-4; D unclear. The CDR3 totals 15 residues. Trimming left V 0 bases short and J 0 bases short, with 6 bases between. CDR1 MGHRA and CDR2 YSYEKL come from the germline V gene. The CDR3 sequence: CASSQEQLAKNIQYF. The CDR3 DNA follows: TGCGCCAGCAGCCAAGAGCAACTAGCCAAAAACATTCAGTACTTC.

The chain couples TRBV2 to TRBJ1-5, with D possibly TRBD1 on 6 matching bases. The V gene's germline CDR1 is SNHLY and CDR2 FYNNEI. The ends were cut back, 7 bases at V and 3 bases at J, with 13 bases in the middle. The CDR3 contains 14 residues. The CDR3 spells CASTPDSPNQPQHF. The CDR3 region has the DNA TGTGCCAGCACCCCGGACAGCCCCAATCAGCCCCAGCATTTT.

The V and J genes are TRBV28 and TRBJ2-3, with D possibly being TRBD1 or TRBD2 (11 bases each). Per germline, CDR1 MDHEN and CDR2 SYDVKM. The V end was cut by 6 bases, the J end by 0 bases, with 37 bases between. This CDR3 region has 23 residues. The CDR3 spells CASRQDRGPSQTSGAFSTDTQYF. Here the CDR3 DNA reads TGTGCCAGCAGACAGGACAGGGGGCCATCCCAGACTAGCGGGGCGTTTAGCACAGATACGCAGTATTTT. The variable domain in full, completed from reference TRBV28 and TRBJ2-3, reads DVKVTQSSRYLVKRTGEKVFLECVQDMDHENMFWYRQDPGLGLRLIYFSYDVKMKEKGDIPEGYSVSREKKERFSLILESASTNQTSMYLCASRQDRGPSQTSGAFSTDTQYFGPGTRLTVL.

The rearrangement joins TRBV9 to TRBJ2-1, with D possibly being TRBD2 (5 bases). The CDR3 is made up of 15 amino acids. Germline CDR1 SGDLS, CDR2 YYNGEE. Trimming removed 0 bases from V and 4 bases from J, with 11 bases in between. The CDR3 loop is CASSVEIGNYNEQFF. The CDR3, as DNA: TGTGCCAGCAGCGTAGAGATCGGGAATTACAATGAGCAGTTCTTC.

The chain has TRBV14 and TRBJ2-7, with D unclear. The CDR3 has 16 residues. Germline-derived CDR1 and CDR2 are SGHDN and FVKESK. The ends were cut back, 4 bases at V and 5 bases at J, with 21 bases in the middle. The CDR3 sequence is CASSLRVGLPLDEQYF. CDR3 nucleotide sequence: TGTGCCAGCAGCCTCCGGGTGGGCCTACCTCTCGACGAGCAGTACTTC. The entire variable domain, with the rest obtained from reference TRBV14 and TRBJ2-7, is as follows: EAGVTQFPSHSVIEKGQTVTLRCDPISGHDNLYWYRRVMGKEIKFLLHFVKESKQDESGMPNNRFLAERTGGTYSTLKVQPAELEDSGVYFCASSLRVGLPLDEQYFGPGTRLTVT.

The CDR3 sequence is CASSLGQYNTEAFF. As DNA, the CDR3 is TGTGCCAGCAGCTTAGGACAGTACAACACTGAAGCTTTCTTT. This sequence joins TRBV7-9 and TRBJ1-1, with D possibly matching TRBD1 (5 bases). The V gene lost 1 base and the J gene lost 2 bases, with 8 bases spanning the gap. CDR1 and CDR2 (germline): SEHNR, FQNEAQ (reference sequence). The CDR3 runs 14 residues.

CDR3 sequence (DNA): TGTGCCTGGGCGGTCCTGGTCAATGAGCAGTTCTTC. Its protein is CAWAVLVNEQFF. This rearrangement joins TRBV30 to TRBJ2-1; no clear D gene. V lost 5 bases, J lost 6 bases, and 11 bases lay in between. The CDR3 has 12 amino acids. Germline V gene lookup returns CDR1 GTSNPN and CDR2 SVGIG (reference sequence).

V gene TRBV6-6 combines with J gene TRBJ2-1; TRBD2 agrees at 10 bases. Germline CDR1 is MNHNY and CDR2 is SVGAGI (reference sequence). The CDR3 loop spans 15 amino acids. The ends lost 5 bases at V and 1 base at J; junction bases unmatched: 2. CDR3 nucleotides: TGTGCCAGCAGTCTACTAGCGGGGTCCTACAATGAGCAGTTCTTC. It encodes CASSLLAGSYNEQFF.

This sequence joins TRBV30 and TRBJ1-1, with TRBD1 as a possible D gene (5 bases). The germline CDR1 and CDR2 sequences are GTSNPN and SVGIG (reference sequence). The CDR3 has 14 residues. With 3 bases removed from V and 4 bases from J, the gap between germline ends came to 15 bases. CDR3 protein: CAWRFQGDRTEAFF. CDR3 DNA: TGTGCCTGGAGATTTCAGGGAGATCGCACTGAAGCTTTCTTT.

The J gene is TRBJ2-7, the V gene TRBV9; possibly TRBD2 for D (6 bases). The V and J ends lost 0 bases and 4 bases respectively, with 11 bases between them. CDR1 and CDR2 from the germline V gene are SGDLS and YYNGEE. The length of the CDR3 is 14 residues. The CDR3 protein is CASSVGAGMYEQYF. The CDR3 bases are TGTGCCAGCAGCGTAGGCGCGGGAATGTACGAGCAGTACTTC.

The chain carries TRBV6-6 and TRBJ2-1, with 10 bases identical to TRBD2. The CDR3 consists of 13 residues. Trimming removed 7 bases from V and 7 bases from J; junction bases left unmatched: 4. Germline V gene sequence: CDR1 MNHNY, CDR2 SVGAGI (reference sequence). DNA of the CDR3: TGTGCCAGCAAAGGACTAGCGGCGAATGAGCAGTTCTTC. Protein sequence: CASKGLAANEQFF.

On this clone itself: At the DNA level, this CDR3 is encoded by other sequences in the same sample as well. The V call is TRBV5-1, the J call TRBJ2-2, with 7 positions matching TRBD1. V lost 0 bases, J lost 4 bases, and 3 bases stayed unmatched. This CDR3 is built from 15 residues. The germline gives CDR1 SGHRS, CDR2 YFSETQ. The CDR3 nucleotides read TGCGCCAGCAGCTTGGGACAGGGAAGCACCGGGGAGCTGTTTTTT. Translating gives CASSLGQGSTGELFF.

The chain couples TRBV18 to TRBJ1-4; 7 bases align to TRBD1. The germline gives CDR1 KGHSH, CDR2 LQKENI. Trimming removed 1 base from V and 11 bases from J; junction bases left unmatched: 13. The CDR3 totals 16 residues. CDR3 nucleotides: TGTGCCAGCTCACCACGACAGGGCCGGGGCGGTTCGAAACTGTTTTTT. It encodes CASSPRQGRGGSKLFF.

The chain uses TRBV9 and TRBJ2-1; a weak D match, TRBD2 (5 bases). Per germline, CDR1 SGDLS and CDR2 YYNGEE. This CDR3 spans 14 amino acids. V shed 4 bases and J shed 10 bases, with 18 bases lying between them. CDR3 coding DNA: TGTGCCAGCAGCCCCCAAAGTGGAGGTTGGGAGCAGTTCTTC. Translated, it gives CASSPQSGGWEQFF.

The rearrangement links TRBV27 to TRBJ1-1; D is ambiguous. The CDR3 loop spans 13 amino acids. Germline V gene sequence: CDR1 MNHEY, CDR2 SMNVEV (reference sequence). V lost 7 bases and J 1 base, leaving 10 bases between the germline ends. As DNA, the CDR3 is TGTGCCAGCACCTTAAAACCGAACACTGAAGCTTTCTTT. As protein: CASTLKPNTEAFF.

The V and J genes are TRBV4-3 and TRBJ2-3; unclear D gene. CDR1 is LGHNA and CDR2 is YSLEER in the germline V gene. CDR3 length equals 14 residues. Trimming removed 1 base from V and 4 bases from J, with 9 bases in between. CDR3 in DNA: TGCGCCAGCAGCCAAGCGGTAGCTCCAGATACGCAGTATTTT. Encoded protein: CASSQAVAPDTQYF.

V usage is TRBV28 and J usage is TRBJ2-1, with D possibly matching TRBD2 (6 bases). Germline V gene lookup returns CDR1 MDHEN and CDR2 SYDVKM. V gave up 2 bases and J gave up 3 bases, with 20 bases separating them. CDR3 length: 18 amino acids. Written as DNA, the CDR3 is TGTGCCAGCAGTTTACAGCACGGGACTCAGGGTCTCTACAATGAGCAGTTCTTC. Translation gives CASSLQHGTQGLYNEQFF. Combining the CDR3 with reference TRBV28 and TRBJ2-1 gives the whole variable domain DVKVTQSSRYLVKRTGEKVFLECVQDMDHENMFWYRQDPGLGLRLIYFSYDVKMKEKGDIPEGYSVSREKKERFSLILESASTNQTSMYLCASSLQHGTQGLYNEQFFGPGTRLTVL.

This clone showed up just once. DNA of the CDR3: TGTGCCAGCAGTTATAGGTCCGAGACAGGGATCTACGAGCAGTACTTC. Translation: CASSYRSETGIYEQYF. The chain uses TRBV6-5 and TRBJ2-7; TRBD1 matches 7 bases. The germline V gene has CDR1 MNHEY and CDR2 SVGAGI. J gave up 3 bases and V 3 bases, and 11 bases lay outside the gene matches. CDR3 size: 16 residues.

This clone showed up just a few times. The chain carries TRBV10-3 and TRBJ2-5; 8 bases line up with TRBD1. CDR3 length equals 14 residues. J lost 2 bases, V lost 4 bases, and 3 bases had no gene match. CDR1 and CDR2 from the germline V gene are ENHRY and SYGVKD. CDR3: CAISVQGAQETQYF. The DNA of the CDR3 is TGTGCCATCAGTGTGCAGGGGGCTCAAGAGACCCAGTACTTC.